The text below deals with one T cell receptor beta chain. The antigen it binds to is not known. No quality values exist for individual bases; no much larger clone is one base distant. The entry originates in a study of blood T cell repertoires in COVID-19 (dated by TCRdb to 2018 to 2021). Notes on the research overall: Samples from collaborators originated in the United States, Italy and Spain and spanned both the acute and convalescent phases of COVID-19. The prospective study material was composed of cDNA or gDNA derived from T cells, B-cell-depleted T cells, or PBMCs. The dataset comprised deeply sampled blood TCRbeta repertoires from subjects exposed to, actively infected with, or recovered from COVID-19. A freely available public database, intended as a resource for researchers studying the immune response to SARS-CoV-2, is where the repertoires were released. The samples were drawn from two sources: the first 160 participants of the ongoing ImmuneRACE study, and 1,000 to 1,500 subjects contributed by 6 global collaborators. Nearly every sample came with metadata listing a de-identified subject ID, COVID-19 status, age in years and sex. Where HLA class I and class II types were available, the types were taken from metadata supplied by the sample provider, not from assay-based typing. Study-wide conclusions, independent of this receptor: The quantity of clinical and demographic metadata differed by source and by participant and was supplied without curation.

The collaborating institutions used their own protocols to collect whole blood in K2EDTA tubes. For TCRbeta analysis, collaborators shipped samples in one of three forms: frozen whole blood, isolated PBMCs, or DNA extracted from either of those sample types. According to the germline V gene (reference sequence), CDR1 reads SGHNT and CDR2 reads YYREEE. The CDR3 contains 14 residues, cysteine and phenylalanine counted. The CDR3 DNA has 42 bases and is translated from base 1. V loses 9 bases at its end and J loses 7 bases; junction bases beyond the gene matches: 14. TCRbeta CDR3 regions were amplified from genomic DNA by means of the immunoSEQ Assay, a bias-controlled multiplex PCR. The study's own analysis went as follows. Nucleated cell counts per sample were estimated from amplification of reference gene primers within the assay. To quantify the absolute abundance of each unique TCRbeta CDR3 rearrangement, sequence reads were collapsed and filtered. Productive Simpson clonality was computed per sample as the square root of Simpson's diversity index over productive rearrangements. The table was pulled from immuneACCESS by TCRdb, which kept in-frame rearrangements only. Such tables lose some clones; where checked, under half of the loss comes from unresolved V genes, and the rest has no known cause. The V and J calls and clone size come from that table; D and trimming were worked out from the DNA. This sample comprises 85,000 to 110,000 clones, roughly 84% of them detected only once. About 11% of the sample belongs to the ten largest clones.

The chain is made from TRBV5-4 and TRBJ1-2, and TRBD1 matches 8 of the central bases. The TCR comes from a human donor in a cohort sampled during active COVID-19. Material: peripheral blood. CDR3 loop: CATPRTGRDGGYTF. In nucleotide form, the sequence is TGTGCCACACCTAGGACAGGGAGGGATGGTGGCTACACCTTC.